The sequence of this T cell receptor (beta chain) was determined in a study of blood T cell repertoires in COVID-19. Study overall: The United States, Italy and Spain provided the acute and convalescent COVID-19 samples. The analysed material was cDNA or gDNA that came from T cells, B-cell-depleted T cells, or PBMCs.

Per the original data handling: Reference gene primer amplification gave estimated nucleated cell counts. Repertoires were generated with immunoSEQ multiplex PCR, while TCRdb's copy carries only in-frame clones and drops some. V, J and clone size were drawn from that table, and D and trimming were deduced from the DNA. The sample shows about 260,000 clones, roughly nine tenths of them seen only once. The sequenced sample was peripheral blood. The TCR comes from a man in his forties or fifties with active or convalescent COVID-19.

The CDR3 sequence is CASSRGFNQPQHF. The CDR3 DNA follows: TGTGCCAGTAGTAGAGGGTTCAATCAGCCCCAGCATTTT. The chain combines TRBV19 with TRBJ1-5; D gene ambiguous. The CDR3 is 13 amino acids. V was cut by 4 bases and J by 3 bases, with 7 bases left in between. From germline, CDR1 is LNHDA and CDR2 SQIVND (reference sequence).